The sequence of this T cell receptor (beta chain) was determined in a study of control samples from healthy donors and cancer patients (dated by TCRdb to the early 2020s). Preparation of the library involved the immunoSEQ multiplex PCR assay. The source is immuneACCESS, and TCRdb retained only in-frame sequences with V and J called. Part of the clones is not carried over; for the studies checked, unresolved V genes explain less than half of this, and the remainder is unexplained. This sample has around 55,000 clones in its table, and approximately 89% of those were observed once. In total, the top ten clones hold roughly 1.4% of the sample. From the cysteine through the phenylalanine, the CDR3 covers 16 amino acids. Only CDR3 DNA remains: 48 bases, in frame from the first base. According to the germline V gene, CDR1 reads MNHEY and CDR2 reads SVGAGI. A remark on this clone: No cognate antigen has been identified for it. At one end the junction does not follow the germline gene, possibly because of a read error.

Sequences were obtained from PBMCs. This receptor was identified in a man aged 35 to 55 with colorectal cancer. This sequence uses TRBV6-5 and TRBJ2-2; the D gene assignment is ambiguous. The DNA sequence is given as TGTGCCAGCAGTTATTACATACAGATTAACAACGGGGAGCTGTTTTTT. Its translation reads: CASSYYIQINNGELFF.